These 7 T cell receptor beta chains share one sample of origin, sequenced in a study of a mutant IDH1 vaccine in newly diagnosed glioma (dated by TCRdb to the early 2020s). The library came from the immunoSEQ multiplex PCR assay. Here the immuneACCESS table is served through TCRdb, limited to in-frame sequences with V and J called. Missing clones are a known gap in these copies; in checked studies unresolved V genes cover under half, and the rest lacks a known reason. For this sample the table gives about 26,000 clones, of which more than 60% were detected only once. 7.2% of the sample belongs to the ten largest clones. Per the publication, the time point label means: week 5, during vaccination. Each vaccine dose, consisting of 300 ug of a 20-mer mutant IDH1 peptide in Montanide, was administered subcutaneously with topical imiquimod. What these receptors recognize is not known. Sequencing used PBMCs, obtained from a glioma patient whose treatment included an IDH1 peptide vaccine. These receptors were taken from a man aged 40-50 years with glioma. Some clones in this sample may be carry-over from other donors' samples.

As DNA, the CDR3 is TGTGCCAGCAGCCCCAGGACAGGCCTGGGTACAGATACGCAGTATTTT. Protein sequence: CASSPRTGLGTDTQYF. V is TRBV7-9 and J is TRBJ2-3; 7 nucleotides match TRBD1. The CDR3 extends over 16 amino acids. With V trimmed by 5 bases and J by 3 bases, 11 bases remained unmatched. Germline V gives CDR1 SEHNR, CDR2 FQNEAQ (reference sequence).

This clone was observed a few times. This sequence joins TRBV12-5 and TRBJ1-2; D is uncertain. The germline V and J ends were trimmed by 5 bases and 8 bases, with 3 bases remaining between them. CDR3 length: 9 residues. Germline assignment: CDR1 LGHNT and CDR2 FRNRAP. The CDR3 DNA is TGTGCTAGTGGTCCAGGCTACACCTTC. Protein sequence: CASGPGYTF.

J is TRBJ2-7 and V is TRBV28; no clear D. CDR1 is MDHEN and CDR2 is SYDVKM in the germline V gene. This CDR3 is 16 amino acids long. V was pared by 3 bases and J by 4 bases, with 19 bases between. Written as DNA, the CDR3 is TGTGCCAGCAGTTTTAAATCTTCAAGTCTACTTTACGAGCAGTACTTC. It yields the protein CASSFKSSSLLYEQYF.

This rearrangement joins TRBV6-5 to TRBJ2-5; D is possibly TRBD2 (6 bases). The ends were cut back, 0 bases at V and 7 bases at J, with 12 bases in the middle. CDR1 is MNHEY and CDR2 is SVGAGI in the germline V gene. The CDR3 loop spans 14 amino acids. The CDR3, as DNA: TGTGCCAGCAGTTACTCGAACGCGCGGGGGACCCAGTACTTC. Translating gives CASSYSNARGTQYF.

The V and J genes are TRBV7-9 and TRBJ1-1; 7 nucleotides match TRBD1. CDR3 length: 14 residues. Germline CDR1 and CDR2: SEHNR and FQNEAQ (reference sequence). J gave up 6 bases and V 5 bases, and 9 bases lay outside the gene matches. CDR3 in DNA: TGTGCCAGCAGCCTTATGACAGGGAGGGCTGAAGCTTTCTTT. Protein product: CASSLMTGRAEAFF. Filled out from reference TRBV7-9 and TRBJ1-1, the complete variable domain reads DTGVSQNPRHKITKRGQNVTFRCDPISEHNRLYWYRQTLGQGPEFLTYFQNEAQLEKSRLLSDRFSAERPKGSFSTLEIQRTEQGDSAMYLCASSLMTGRAEAFFGQGTRLTVV.

The V call is TRBV5-1, the J call TRBJ1-2; TRBD1 is a possible D gene (5 bases). Germline V lookup: CDR1 SGHRS, CDR2 YFSETQ. The ends were cut back, 0 bases at V and 4 bases at J, with 16 bases in the middle. The CDR3 is made up of 16 amino acids. The CDR3 coding sequence is TGCGCCAGCAGCTTGGATGGGGACCTGGATATCTATGGCTACACCTTC. It translates to CASSLDGDLDIYGYTF.

In DNA form, the CDR3 reads TGTGCCAGCAGGTGGGGACAGACGAACACTGAAGCTTTCTTT. Amino acids: CASRWGQTNTEAFF. The V call is TRBV6-5, the J call TRBJ1-1; 7 bases map to TRBD1. With V trimmed by 6 bases and J by 1 base, 5 bases remained unmatched. The germline CDR1 and CDR2 sequences are MNHEY and SVGAGI. This CDR3 region has 14 residues.